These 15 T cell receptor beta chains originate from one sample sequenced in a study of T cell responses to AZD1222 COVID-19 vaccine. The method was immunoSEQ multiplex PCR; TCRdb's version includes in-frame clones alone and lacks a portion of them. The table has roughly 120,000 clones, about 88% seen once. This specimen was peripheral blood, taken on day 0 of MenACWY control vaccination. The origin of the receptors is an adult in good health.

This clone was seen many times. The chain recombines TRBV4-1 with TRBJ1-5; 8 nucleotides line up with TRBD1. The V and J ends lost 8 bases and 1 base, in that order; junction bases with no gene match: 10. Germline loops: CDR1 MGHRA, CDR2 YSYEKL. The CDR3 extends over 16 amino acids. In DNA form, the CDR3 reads TGCGCCAGCGGTACAGGGGGGTCCTTAAGCAATCAGCCCCAGCATTTT. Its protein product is CASGTGGSLSNQPQHF.

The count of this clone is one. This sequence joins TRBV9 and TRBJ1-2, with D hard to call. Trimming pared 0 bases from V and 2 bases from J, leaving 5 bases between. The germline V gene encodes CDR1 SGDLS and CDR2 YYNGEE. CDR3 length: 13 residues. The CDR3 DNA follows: TGTGCCAGCAGCGTAGGGCAGAACTATGGCTACACCTTC. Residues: CASSVGQNYGYTF. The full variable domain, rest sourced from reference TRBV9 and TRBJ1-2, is DSGVTQTPKHLITATGQRVTLRCSPRSGDLSVYWYQQSLDQGLQFLIQYYNGEERAKGNILERFSAQQFPDLHSELNLSSLELGDSALYFCASSVGQNYGYTFGSGTRLTVV.

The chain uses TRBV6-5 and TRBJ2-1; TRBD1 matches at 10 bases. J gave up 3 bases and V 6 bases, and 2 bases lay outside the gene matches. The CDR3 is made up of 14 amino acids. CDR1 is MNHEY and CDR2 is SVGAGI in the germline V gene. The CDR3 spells CASSRTGGYNEQFF. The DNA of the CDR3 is TGTGCCAGCAGCCGGACAGGGGGCTACAATGAGCAGTTCTTC.

The CDR3 region has the DNA TGTGCCAGCAAATTCCGGGACAGGGGGCTTTTAGCACCAACTAATGAAAAACTGTTTTTT. This translates into CASKFRDRGLLAPTNEKLFF. The chain carries TRBV27 and TRBJ1-4, with 12 bases fitting TRBD1. The CDR3 spans 20 residues. Trimming at V came to 7 bases and at J to 0 bases, leaving 15 bases not matched to a gene. CDR1 is MNHEY and CDR2 is SMNVEV in the germline V gene (reference sequence).

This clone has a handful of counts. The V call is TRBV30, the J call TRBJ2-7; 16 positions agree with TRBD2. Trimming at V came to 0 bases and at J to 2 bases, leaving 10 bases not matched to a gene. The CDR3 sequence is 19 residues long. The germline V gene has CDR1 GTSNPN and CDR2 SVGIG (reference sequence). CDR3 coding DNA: TGTGCCTGGAGTGTTAGACCGGGACTAGCGGGAGGGCCTGCCTACGAGCAGTACTTC. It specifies CAWSVRPGLAGGPAYEQYF.

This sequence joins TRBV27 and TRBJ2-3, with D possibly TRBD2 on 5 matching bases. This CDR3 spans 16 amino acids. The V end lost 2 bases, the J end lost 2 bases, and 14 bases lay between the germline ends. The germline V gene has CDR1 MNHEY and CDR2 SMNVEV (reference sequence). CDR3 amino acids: CASSLERAGATDTQYF. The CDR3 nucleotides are TGTGCCAGCAGTTTAGAAAGGGCGGGCGCCACAGATACGCAGTATTTT.

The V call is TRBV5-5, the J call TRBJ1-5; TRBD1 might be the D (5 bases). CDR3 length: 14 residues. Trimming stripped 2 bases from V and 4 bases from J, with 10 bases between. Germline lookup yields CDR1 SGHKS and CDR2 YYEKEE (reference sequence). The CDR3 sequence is CASSLGTLNQPQHF. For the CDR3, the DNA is TGTGCCAGCAGCTTAGGGACCCTAAATCAGCCCCAGCATTTT.

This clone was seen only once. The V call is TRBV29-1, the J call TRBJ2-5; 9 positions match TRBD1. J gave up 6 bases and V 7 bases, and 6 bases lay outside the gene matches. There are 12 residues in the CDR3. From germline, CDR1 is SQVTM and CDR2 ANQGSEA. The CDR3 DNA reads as TGCAGCGCTGTGACAGGGGGAAAGACCCAGTACTTC. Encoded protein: CSAVTGGKTQYF.

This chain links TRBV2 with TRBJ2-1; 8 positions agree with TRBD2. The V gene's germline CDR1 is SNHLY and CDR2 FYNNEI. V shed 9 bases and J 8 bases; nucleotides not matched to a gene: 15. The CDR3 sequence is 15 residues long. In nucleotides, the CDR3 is TGTGCCAGGACCCTAGGGAGCGGGAGTTCAGATGAGCAGTTCTTC. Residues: CARTLGSGSSDEQFF. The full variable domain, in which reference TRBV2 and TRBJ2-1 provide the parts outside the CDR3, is EPEVTQTPSHQVTQMGQEVILRCVPISNHLYFYWYRQILGQKVEFLVSFYNNEISEKSEIFDDQFSVERPDGSNFTLKIRSTKLEDSAMYFCARTLGSGSSDEQFFGPGTRLTVL.

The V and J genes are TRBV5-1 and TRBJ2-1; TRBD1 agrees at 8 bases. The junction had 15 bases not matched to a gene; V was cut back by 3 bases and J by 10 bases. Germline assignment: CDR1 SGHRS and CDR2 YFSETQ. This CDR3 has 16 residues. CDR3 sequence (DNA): TGCGCCAGCAGCTCAAGGCCCCAGGGGGCTAGCGAAGAGCAGTTCTTC. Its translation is CASSSRPQGASEEQFF.

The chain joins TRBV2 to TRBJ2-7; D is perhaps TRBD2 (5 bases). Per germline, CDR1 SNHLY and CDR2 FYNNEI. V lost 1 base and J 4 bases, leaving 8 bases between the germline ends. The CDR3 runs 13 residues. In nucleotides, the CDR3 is TGTGCCAGCAGTGAAGGTGAGGGTTACGAGCAGTACTTC. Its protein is CASSEGEGYEQYF.

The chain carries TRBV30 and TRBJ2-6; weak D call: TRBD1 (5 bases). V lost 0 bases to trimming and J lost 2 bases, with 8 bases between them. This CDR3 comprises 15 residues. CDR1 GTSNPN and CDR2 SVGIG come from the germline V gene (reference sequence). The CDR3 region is CAWSVSRAGANVLTF. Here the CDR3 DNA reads TGTGCCTGGAGTGTTTCCAGGGCTGGGGCCAACGTCCTGACTTTC.

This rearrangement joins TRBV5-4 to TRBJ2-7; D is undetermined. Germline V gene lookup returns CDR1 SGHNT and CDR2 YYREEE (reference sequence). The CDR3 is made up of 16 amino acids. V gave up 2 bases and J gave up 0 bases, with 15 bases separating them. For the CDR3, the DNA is TGTGCCAGCAGCTTCGGCTTCGAACAAGCCTCCTACGAGCAGTACTTC. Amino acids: CASSFGFEQASYEQYF.

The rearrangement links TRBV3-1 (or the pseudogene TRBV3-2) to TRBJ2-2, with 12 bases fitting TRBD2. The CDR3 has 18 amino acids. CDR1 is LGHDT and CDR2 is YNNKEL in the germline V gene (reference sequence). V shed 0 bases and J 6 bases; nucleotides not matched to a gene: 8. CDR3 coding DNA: TGTGCCAGCAGCCAAGATACACTAGCGGGAGGAATGTCCGGGGAGCTGTTTTTT. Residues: CASSQDTLAGGMSGELFF.

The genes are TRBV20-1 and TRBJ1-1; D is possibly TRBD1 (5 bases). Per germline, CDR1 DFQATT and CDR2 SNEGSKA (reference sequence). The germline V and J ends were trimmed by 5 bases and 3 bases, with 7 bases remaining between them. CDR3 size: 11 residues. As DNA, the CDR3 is TGCAGTGCTCGACAGTACACTGAAGCTTTCTTT. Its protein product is CSARQYTEAFF.